This TCR beta chain was recorded in a study of blood T cell repertoires in COVID-19. Looked up from germline, CDR1 is MDHEN and CDR2 is SYDVKM. V lost 8 bases and J lost 0, with 7 bases in between. This CDR3 has 13 amino acids. This clone was observed a single time. This table comes from immunoSEQ multiplex PCR, and its TCRdb copy is limited to in-frame clones, with some not included. The sample includes 55,000 to 80,000 clones, about four fifths of them seen just once. Sequenced: peripheral blood. The chain uses TRBV28 and TRBJ1-4; no reliable D call. This TCR was sampled from a woman between 65 and 79 years old with acute or convalescent COVID-19. CDR3 DNA: TGTGCCAGCCGACTGGCAACTAATGAAAAACTGTTTTTT. Protein product: CASRLATNEKLFF.